This section outlines one T cell receptor beta chain sequence together with its context. The data originate from a study of blood T cell repertoires in COVID-19. Study in general: Two negative PCRs, clearance, or symptom resolution had been documented for recovered Cohort 3 donors.

Authors' methods: Reference gene primer amplification gave estimated nucleated cell counts. TCRdb keeps only in-frame clones here, not all; method: immunoSEQ multiplex PCR. That table is the source of V, J and clone size, and D and trimming were worked out from the DNA. The sample yields 400,000 or so clones, 70% to 90% seen once. Germline CDR1 reads MNHNY; CDR2 reads SVGAGI (reference sequence). CDR3 length: 13 amino acids. The germline V and J ends were trimmed by 5 bases and 5 bases, with 12 bases remaining between them. The genes are TRBV6-6 and TRBJ1-2, with unresolved D. The origin of this receptor is a middle-aged man in a cohort exposed to, infected with or recovered from COVID-19 (not recorded which). The sample taken for sequencing was PBMCs or T cells enriched from blood (not recorded which). The CDR3 loop is CASSPDGIYGYTF. CDR3 nucleotide sequence: TGTGCCAGCAGTCCCGACGGGATATATGGCTACACCTTC.